This T cell receptor (beta chain) was sequenced in a study of shared clonotypes between healthy human individuals. Study at large: A few men and a couple of women, aged 18 to 49, were donors.

The CDR3 is 13 amino acids. Trimming left V 4 bases short and J 5 bases short, with 12 bases between. Germline assignment: CDR1 MDHEN and CDR2 SYDVKM. The authors divided CD4+ cells into CD45RA+ naive and CD45RA-negative memory subsets. A remark on this clone: No antigen is known for it.

Sequencing was performed with immunoSEQ multiplex PCR; in TCRdb, only in-frame clones are kept and a portion is missing. Of some 1,100,000 clones in the sample, about 80% were seen once. Study-level findings and limits: Generation probability values for non-shared clonotypes were lower than those for clonotypes shared by all four donors.

V is TRBV28 and J is TRBJ2-7, with D possibly called TRBD1 or TRBD2 (5 bases each). Sequencing was done on a sample of memory CD4+ T cells from PBMCs. Sample subset: CD45RA-negative fraction. This sequence was found in a man in his late teens or twenties in good health. Some clones in this sample may be carry-over from other donors' samples. The CDR3 nucleotides are TGTGCCAGCAGTTGGGGCGGAGGCAACGAGCAGTACTTC. Encoded protein: CASSWGGGNEQYF.